This TCR beta chain was retrieved from a study of blood T cells in healthy people across ages. The CDR3 spans 15 residues. Per germline, CDR1 MNHEY and CDR2 SMNVEV (reference sequence). The count of this clonotype is one. Its cognate antigen is unknown. A second 7 to 11 cycle PCR used barcoded and J-beta primers. Each cDNA molecule was tagged by a template-switch adaptor with 12 random nucleotides. TCRdb called the 5' RACE reads again in MiXCR, with one record for every CDR3 protein. The sample contains approximately 1,000,000 distinct CDR3 sequences, approximately 38% of which appear only once. The study, taken as a whole, reports: Diversity estimated from one million T cells was considered an underestimate. Diversity of TCR beta correlated strongly with naive T cell percentage.

This receptor was taken from a man aged 18-30 years in good health. V is TRBV27 and J is TRBJ2-4; TRBD2 aligns across 7 bases. The end of the DNA is better explained by TRBJ2-5, so the J call may be wrong. The sequencing sample was made of blood. The CDR3 loop reads CASSFIRGGQETQYF. In DNA, the CDR3 is TGTGCCAGCAGTTTTATACGGGGAGGGCAAGAGACCCAGTACTTC.